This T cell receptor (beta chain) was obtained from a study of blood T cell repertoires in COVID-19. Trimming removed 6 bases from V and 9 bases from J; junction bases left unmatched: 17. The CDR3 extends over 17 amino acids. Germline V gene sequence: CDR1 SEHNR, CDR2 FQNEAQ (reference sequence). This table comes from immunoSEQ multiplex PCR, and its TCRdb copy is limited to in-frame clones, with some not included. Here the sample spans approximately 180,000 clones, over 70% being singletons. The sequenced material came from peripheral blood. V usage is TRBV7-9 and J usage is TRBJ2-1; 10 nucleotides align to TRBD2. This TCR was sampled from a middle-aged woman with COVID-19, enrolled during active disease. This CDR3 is CASRGITSSGSDLEQFF. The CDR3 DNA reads TGTGCCAGCAGGGGAATCACATCTAGCGGGAGCGACCTTGAGCAGTTCTTC.